One and the same sample provided the 28 T cell receptor beta chains below, sequenced in a study of early stage breast cancer tumors. Data came from immunoSEQ multiplex PCR; TCRdb stores just in-frame clones and leaves some out. The sample holds approximately 1,500 clones, around 82% seen once. Source material: normal breast tissue next to the tumor. The receptors come from a person aged 45-60 years with breast cancer.

This clone is categorized as large (0.1 to 1%). The genes are TRBV9 and TRBJ2-2; D gene unclear. This CDR3 spans 16 amino acids. V lost 2 bases and J 1 base, leaving 12 bases between the germline ends. Per germline, CDR1 SGDLS and CDR2 YYNGEE. The CDR3: CASSVQTRLNTGELFF. The CDR3, as DNA: TGTGCCAGCAGCGTCCAGACAAGATTGAACACCGGGGAGCTGTTTTTT.

V usage is TRBV9 and J usage is TRBJ2-1; the match to TRBD2 covers 8 bases. Germline CDR1 and CDR2: SGDLS and YYNGEE. This CDR3 has 21 amino acids. The trim removed 0 bases at V and 4 bases at J, leaving 21 bases unmatched. The CDR3 sequence is CASSVGVGGSGIQAGYNEQFF. DNA for the CDR3: TGTGCCAGCAGCGTAGGGGTTGGGGGTAGCGGGATCCAGGCGGGATACAATGAGCAGTTCTTC.

The chain combines TRBV11-2 with TRBJ2-5, with D hard to call. V was trimmed by 5 bases and J by 9 bases, leaving 13 bases between them. Germline V gene data show CDR1 as SGHAT and CDR2 as FQNNGV. The CDR3 runs 12 residues. CDR3 nucleotide sequence: TGTGCCAGCAGCCTCTTTAGTGGGCCCCAGTACTTC. Translating gives CASSLFSGPQYF.

The CDR3 loop is CASSQWADPNTDTQYF. The CDR3 coding sequence is TGTGCCAGCAGCCAATGGGCGGATCCGAACACAGATACGCAGTATTTT. The chain couples TRBV9 to TRBJ2-3, with D uncertain. CDR1 SGDLS and CDR2 YYNGEE come from the germline V gene. This CDR3 has 16 amino acids. Trimming took 4 bases from V and 2 from J, leaving 17 bases between them. Full variable domain (outside the CDR3, taken from reference TRBV9 and TRBJ2-3): DSGVTQTPKHLITATGQRVTLRCSPRSGDLSVYWYQQSLDQGLQFLIQYYNGEERAKGNILERFSAQQFPDLHSELNLSSLELGDSALYFCASSQWADPNTDTQYFGPGTRLTVL.

V is TRBV5-1 and J is TRBJ2-7; TRBD1 or TRBD2 may be the D gene (5 bases each). The germline V gene encodes CDR1 SGHRS and CDR2 YFSETQ. V lost 4 bases and J lost 3, with 11 bases in between. The CDR3 totals 13 residues. This CDR3 is CASSGDGYYEQYF. In DNA, the CDR3 is TGCGCCAGCAGCGGGGACGGTTACTACGAGCAGTACTTC.

This clone was counted once. The rearrangement links TRBV11-2 to TRBJ1-1; D not certain. Germline V CDR1 and CDR2: SGHAT, FQNNGV. The CDR3 has 12 residues. V was trimmed by 5 bases and J by 11 bases, leaving 15 bases between them. The CDR3 loop reads CASSPTSDPAFF. The CDR3 DNA reads as TGTGCCAGCAGCCCAACGTCCGATCCGGCTTTCTTT.

The chain has TRBV25-1 and TRBJ2-1; D call uncertain. This CDR3 contains 14 residues. CDR1 MGHDK and CDR2 SYGVNS come from the germline V gene. V lost 2 bases and J lost 7, with 12 bases in between. The CDR3 loop is CASSEPQARNEQFF. The CDR3 region has the DNA TGTGCCAGCAGTGAACCCCAAGCAAGAAATGAGCAGTTCTTC.

This clone was detected only once. This chain connects TRBV27 to TRBJ2-6; D unclear. The CDR3 extends over 15 amino acids. Trimming pared 3 bases from V and 0 bases from J, leaving 6 bases between. Germline-derived CDR1 and CDR2 are MNHEY and SMNVEV (reference sequence). CDR3 DNA: TGTGCCAGCAGTTTGCAAGGCTCTGGGGCCAACGTCCTGACTTTC. Protein sequence: CASSLQGSGANVLTF. Filled out from reference TRBV27 and TRBJ2-6, the complete variable domain reads EAQVTQNPRYLITVTGKKLTVTCSQNMNHEYMSWYRQDPGLGLRQIYYSMNVEVTDKGDVPEGYKVSRKEKRNFPLILESPSPNQTSLYFCASSLQGSGANVLTFGAGSRLTVL.

The chain combines TRBV2 with TRBJ2-5, with D possibly TRBD1 on 6 matching bases. Between the trimmed V and J ends, which lost 4 bases and 1 base, there was a span of 13 bases. Germline CDR1 reads SNHLY; CDR2 reads FYNNEI. This CDR3 comprises 15 residues. DNA of the CDR3: TGTGCCAGCAGTGTTGACTGGACAGTCCAAGAGACCCAGTACTTC. This gives the protein CASSVDWTVQETQYF.

The chain couples TRBV19 to TRBJ2-5; a weak D match, TRBD1 (5 bases). CDR1 and CDR2 from the germline V gene are LNHDA and SQIVND (reference sequence). V was clipped by 7 bases and J by 0 bases, with 15 bases between them. This CDR3 comprises 15 residues. CDR3 sequence reads: CASNRRGYNQETQYF. The CDR3 DNA reads TGTGCCAGTAACAGGAGAGGTTATAACCAAGAGACCCAGTACTTC.

This chain connects TRBV30 to TRBJ1-2; D is possibly TRBD1 (5 bases). Trimming pared 6 bases from V and 0 bases from J, leaving 8 bases between. The germline gives CDR1 GTSNPN, CDR2 SVGIG (reference sequence). The CDR3 runs 12 residues. CDR3 DNA: TGTGCCTGCAGGGATCCTAACTATGGCTACACCTTC. Translation gives CACRDPNYGYTF.

J is TRBJ1-2 and V is TRBV29-1, with 8 nucleotides matching TRBD1. The length of the CDR3 is 12 residues. Germline V gene sequence: CDR1 SQVTM, CDR2 ANQGSEA. V lost 6 bases, J lost 8 bases, and 8 bases stayed unmatched. CDR3 nucleotide sequence: TGCAGCGTCCGAGGACAGGGAGGGGGCTACACCTTC. Encoded protein: CSVRGQGGGYTF.

By share, this clone ranks as large. This chain joins TRBV5-1 and TRBJ1-1; TRBD1 aligns across 8 bases. From germline, CDR1 is SGHRS and CDR2 YFSETQ. With V trimmed by 1 base and J by 1 base, 6 bases remained unmatched. This CDR3 has 16 amino acids. In nucleotides, the CDR3 is TGCGCCAGCAGCTTGTTAGGACAGGGCTCGAACACTGAAGCTTTCTTT. Amino acid sequence: CASSLLGQGSNTEAFF.

The chain employs TRBV10-1 and TRBJ1-1, with 9 bases lining up with TRBD1. Germline CDR1 and CDR2: WNHNN and SYGVQD (reference sequence). This CDR3 spans 14 amino acids. With V trimmed by 5 bases and J by 5 bases, 6 bases remained unmatched. CDR3 protein: CASSWTGVGTEAFF. CDR3 nucleotide sequence: TGCGCCAGCAGTTGGACAGGGGTTGGAACTGAAGCTTTCTTT.

The rearrangement uses TRBV7-9 and TRBJ2-1; possibly TRBD1 for D (6 bases). V shed 6 bases and J shed 8 bases, with 23 bases lying between them. The CDR3 sequence is 16 residues long. CDR1 and CDR2 from the germline V gene are SEHNR and FQNEAQ (reference sequence). CDR3 amino acids: CASRPHRERARDEQFF. The DNA for the CDR3 is TGTGCCAGCAGGCCGCACAGGGAAAGGGCCAGGGATGAGCAGTTCTTC.

The chain recombines TRBV5-4 with TRBJ1-1; a possible D gene is TRBD1 (5 bases). This CDR3 is 15 amino acids long. V was pared by 4 bases and J by 5 bases, with 18 bases between. The germline V gene has CDR1 SGHNT and CDR2 YYREEE (reference sequence). CDR3 in amino acids: CASSPGDRRETEAFF. DNA for the CDR3: TGTGCCAGCAGCCCTGGGGACCGGAGGGAGACTGAAGCTTTCTTT.

V gene TRBV5-4 combines with J gene TRBJ1-1; D possibly corresponds to TRBD1 (5 bases). The germline gives CDR1 SGHNT, CDR2 YYREEE (reference sequence). The CDR3 runs to 16 residues. V was trimmed by 3 bases and J by 1 base, leaving 16 bases between them. CDR3 loop: CASSWGVGQPNTEAFF. The CDR3, as DNA: TGTGCCAGCAGCTGGGGGGTAGGGCAGCCGAACACTGAAGCTTTCTTT.

The chain uses TRBV7-9 and TRBJ2-4; 11 nucleotides agree with TRBD2. The trim removed 3 bases at V and 4 bases at J, leaving 11 bases unmatched. The CDR3 extends over 18 amino acids. Germline assignment: CDR1 SEHNR and CDR2 FQNEAQ (reference sequence). This CDR3 reads CASSLVLAGGVIKNIQYF. In DNA form, the CDR3 reads TGTGCCAGCAGCTTGGTCCTAGCGGGAGGAGTAATAAAAAACATTCAGTACTTC.

The genes are TRBV9 and TRBJ2-5; D not certain. This CDR3 is 14 amino acids long. Germline-derived CDR1 and CDR2 are SGDLS and YYNGEE. Trimming removed 0 bases at V and 5 bases at J, with 11 bases between. CDR3 sequence (DNA): TGTGCCAGCAGCGTAGTCCCCAATATGGAGACCCAGTACTTC. It specifies CASSVVPNMETQYF.

This clone showed up just a few times. The rearrangement links TRBV28 to TRBJ2-5; weak D call: TRBD2 (6 bases). The ends were cut back, 6 bases at V and 4 bases at J, with 18 bases in the middle. This CDR3 has 15 residues. Germline values: CDR1 MDHEN, CDR2 SYDVKM. Here the CDR3 DNA reads TGTGCCAGCAGGCCGGAGGGCCGGTTGAGAGAGACCCAGTACTTC. Its protein product is CASRPEGRLRETQYF.

The rearrangement links TRBV18 to TRBJ2-2; 8 bases line up with TRBD2. Germline V CDR1 and CDR2: KGHSH, LQKENI. This CDR3 is built from 16 residues. J was trimmed by 7 bases and V by 3 bases; bases with no gene match: 10. The CDR3 region has the DNA TGTGCCAGCTCACCCGGAGGAGCGGGAGTCGTCGGGGAGCTGTTTTTT. Translating it yields CASSPGGAGVVGELFF.

The rearrangement joins TRBV4-1 to TRBJ2-3; TRBD2 aligns across 12 bases. The CDR3 runs to 17 residues. The V gene end was trimmed by 3 bases and the J gene end by 2 bases; junction bases not matched to a gene: 6. CDR1 and CDR2 (germline): MGHRA, YSYEKL. The CDR3 DNA reads as TGCGCCAGCAGCCAGCCCCCTAGCGGGAGGGCCACAGATACGCAGTATTTT. Translating it yields CASSQPPSGRATDTQYF.

This rearrangement joins TRBV9 to TRBJ1-2, with D unclear. The CDR3 sequence is 12 residues long. Germline assignment: CDR1 SGDLS and CDR2 YYNGEE. V gave up 6 bases and J gave up 4 bases, with 10 bases separating them. In DNA form, the CDR3 reads TGTGCCAGCACTTCGGGAGGCTATGGCTACACCTTC. It codes for CASTSGGYGYTF.

The CDR3 is CASSLFPGWVDTQYF. The CDR3 DNA follows: TGTGCCAGCAGTTTATTCCCAGGGTGGGTAGATACGCAGTATTTT. The rearrangement links TRBV27 to TRBJ2-3, with D tentatively TRBD1 (5 bases). The CDR3 spans 15 residues. Germline assignment: CDR1 MNHEY and CDR2 SMNVEV (reference sequence). Trimming removed 1 base at V and 5 bases at J, with 13 bases between.

DNA for the CDR3: TGTGCCTGGAGTGCCCGGACTAGCGGGGGACGCACAGATACGCAGTATTTT. Translation: CAWSARTSGGRTDTQYF. The rearrangement links TRBV30 to TRBJ2-3; TRBD2 matches 13 bases. This CDR3 contains 17 residues. Unmatched junction bases numbered 5, after V lost 1 base and J lost 1 base. Germline CDR1 is GTSNPN and CDR2 is SVGIG (reference sequence).

The chain is built from TRBV5-8 and TRBJ2-7, with TRBD2 as a possible D gene (5 bases). Trimming took 1 base from V and 3 from J, leaving 8 bases between them. This CDR3 is 13 amino acids long. Germline V gene sequence: CDR1 SGHTS, CDR2 YDEGEE. Here the CDR3 reads CASSLIGIYEQYV. The DNA of the CDR3 is TGTGCCAGCAGCTTGATCGGGATCTACGAGCAGTACGTC.

The rearrangement links TRBV6-5 to TRBJ2-7, with D uncertain. The ends were cut back, 0 bases at V and 2 bases at J, with 11 bases in the middle. This CDR3 contains 15 residues. Germline V gives CDR1 MNHEY, CDR2 SVGAGI. The CDR3 is CASSYSTYGAYEQYF. The CDR3 bases are TGTGCCAGCAGTTACTCGACGTACGGAGCCTACGAGCAGTACTTC.

The chain carries TRBV19 and TRBJ1-1; D perhaps matches TRBD1 (6 bases). Trimming took 3 bases from V and 0 from J, leaving 20 bases between them. In germline, CDR1 is LNHDA, CDR2 SQIVND (reference sequence). The CDR3 contains 18 residues. The DNA of the CDR3 is TGTGCCAGTAGTATGGACGCACGAACTGGGGGCATGAACACTGAAGCTTTCTTT. Encoded protein: CASSMDARTGGMNTEAFF.